A selection of T cell receptor beta chains follows, all from one sample in a study of T-cell memory formation after mild COVID-19. TCRdb reanalysed the 5' RACE reads using MiXCR and keeps one entry per CDR3 protein. The data show under 300,000 distinct CDR3 sequences, with 8% to 9% seen just once and 20% to 25% held by the top ten. Sequencing was done on a sample of PBMCs or a T cell subset sorted from them (not recorded which). The receptors stem from a young man who had mild COVID-19 (a few samples of this study predate the infection). Cell type and time point are not known. Both conserved end residues are part of each CDR3. Fields, in order: CDR3 DNA, CDR3 protein, V gene, D gene, J gene, clone size. D genes are given only for firm matches. Clone size is stated in some rows and not others, as once, few, many or a class when expanded.

TGTGCCAGCAGCGTGAACGGCGCGGGCACTGGGGCCAACGTCCTGACTTTC CASSVNGAGTGANVLTF TRBV7-3 - TRBJ2-6 -
TGCGCCAGCAGCCAAGAGGCGGTCGGCGGGAATGAGCAGTTCTTC CASSQEAVGGNEQFF TRBV4-3 - TRBJ2-1 few
TGTGCCAGCAGCGGTACTGGACGGTACTCTGGAAACACCATATATTTT CASSGTGRYSGNTIYF TRBV5-6 - TRBJ1-3 few
TGTGCCAGCAGCTCCCTGGACTATGGCTACACCTTC CASSSLDYGYTF TRBV7-2 - TRBJ1-2 -
TGTGCCAGCAGTTACTCAGGGGGCGAAACCGAGCAGTACTTC CASSYSGGETEQYF TRBV6-6 TRBD1 TRBJ2-7 -
TGTGCCAGCAGTTCTCGGACAGGGTCATATAGCAATCAGCCCCAGCATTTT CASSSRTGSYSNQPQHF TRBV6-5 TRBD1 TRBJ1-5 many
TGTGCCAGCAGCTTATTCCATGACACCCCTTCAAGCACAGATACGCAGTATTTT CASSLFHDTPSSTDTQYF TRBV11-2 - TRBJ2-3 -
TGCGCCAGCTCCGGCAACTTCTACGAGCAGTACTTC CASSGNFYEQYF TRBV4-1 - TRBJ2-7 few
TGCGCCAGCAGCTTGTTGGAGTCAGGGGAAACCGGGGAGCTGTTTTTT CASSLLESGETGELFF TRBV5-1 - TRBJ2-2 -
TGTGCCAGCAGCTTAATGGGCAGTCAGGACATTCAGTACTTC CASSLMGSQDIQYF TRBV7-3 - TRBJ2-4 many
TGTGCCACCCACTCGACCGTCGGCTATGAGCAGTTCTTC CATHSTVGYEQFF TRBV6-2/TRBV6-3 - TRBJ2-1 -
TGTGCCAGCAGTTCCCGGGACGGAGGCAATCAGCCCCAGCATTTT CASSSRDGGNQPQHF TRBV6-5 - TRBJ1-5 -
TGTGCCAGCAGTTATTCAGGGGGCGAGGGTCAGCCCCAGCATTTT CASSYSGGEGQPQHF TRBV6-5 TRBD1 TRBJ1-5 few
TGCGCCAGCAGCTACACTCCCGGGACAGGGGGTGCGAATGAGCAGTTCTTC CASSYTPGTGGANEQFF TRBV5-1 TRBD1 TRBJ2-1 few
TGCAGCGTTGAAGGCGGGGCGGTCGGCGGGGAGCTGTTTTTT CSVEGGAVGGELFF TRBV29-1 - TRBJ2-2 many
TGCGCCAGCGGCGAGGGAGGACTCACAGATACGCAGTATTTT CASGEGGLTDTQYF TRBV5-1 - TRBJ2-3 -